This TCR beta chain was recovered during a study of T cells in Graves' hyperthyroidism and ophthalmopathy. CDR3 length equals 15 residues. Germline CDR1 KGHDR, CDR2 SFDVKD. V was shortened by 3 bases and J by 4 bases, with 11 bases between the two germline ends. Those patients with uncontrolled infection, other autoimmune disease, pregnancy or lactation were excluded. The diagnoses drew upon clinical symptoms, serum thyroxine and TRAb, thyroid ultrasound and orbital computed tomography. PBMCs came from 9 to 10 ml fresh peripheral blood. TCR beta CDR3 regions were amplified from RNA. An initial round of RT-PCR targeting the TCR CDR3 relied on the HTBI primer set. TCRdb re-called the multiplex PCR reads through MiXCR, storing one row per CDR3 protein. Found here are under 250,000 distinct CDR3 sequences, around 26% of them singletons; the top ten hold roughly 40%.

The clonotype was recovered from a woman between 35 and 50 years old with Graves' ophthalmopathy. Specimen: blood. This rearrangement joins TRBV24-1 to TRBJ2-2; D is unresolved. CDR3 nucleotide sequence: TGTGCCACCAGTGATCGTCGAGGAACCACCGGGGAGCTGTTTTTT. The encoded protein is CATSDRRGTTGELFF.